A selection of T cell receptor beta chains follows, all from one sample in a study of T cell changes during pregnancy in multiple sclerosis. Measured with immunoSEQ multiplex PCR; TCRdb has only the in-frame clones, and not every one. This sample has approximately 50,000 clones, with about nine tenths found just once. Sequences were derived from CD4+ T cells from peripheral blood mononuclear cells, sampled after pregnancy. The receptors come from a female donor in good health, enrolled as a control in a pregnancy study. Both conserved end residues are trimmed from each CDR3. Each record gives: J gene, V gene, CDR3 protein.

TRBJ1-5 TRBV19 ASSIRRTGEGDQPQH
TRBJ1-5 TRBV19 ATEDRVGQPQH
TRBJ2-3 TRBV10-3 AISPKDTQY
TRBJ1-2 TRBV7-3 ASSPGTGLNIYGYT
TRBJ2-5 TRBV29-1 SVEISGRAKTQY
TRBJ2-7 TRBV5-1 ASSSQGSEQY
TRBJ2-7 TRBV7-6 ASSSERGGSFQSYEQY
TRBJ2-3 TRBV29-1 SVAGGRGDTQY
TRBJ2-1 TRBV27 ASSSPLNEQF
TRBJ1-1 TRBV5-4 ASSSVTGELTEAF
TRBJ2-1 TRBV7-9 ASRRSQGSDEQF
TRBJ2-2 TRBV6-5 ASRSQGTNTGELF
TRBJ2-3 TRBV5-1 ASSLAFVDTQY
TRBJ2-3 TRBV2 ASSAGDTQY
TRBJ2-5 TRBV15 ATSRGTGGWQETQY
TRBJ1-1 TRBV5-1 ASRVGDGHAEAF
TRBJ1-1 TRBV19 ASSIDRRQAF
TRBJ2-1 TRBV4-1 ASSPGLASVNEQF
TRBJ2-3 TRBV11-1 ASRPSSADTQY
TRBJ1-6 TRBV10-3 AISPARRDSMGAYNSPLH
TRBJ2-3 TRBV5-5 ASSLGGTDTQY
TRBJ2-1 TRBV5-1 ASSELAGLNEQF
TRBJ1-1 TRBV18 ASSPSRVNTEAF
TRBJ1-1 TRBV6-1 ASSFGGSNTEAF
TRBJ1-1 TRBV11-3 ASSLGGNTEAF
TRBJ2-7 TRBV7-2 ASSTRTVYEQY
TRBJ2-7 TRBV28 ASSLTAGTLDLREQY
TRBJ2-1 TRBV7-2 ASSFGGTSLGNEQF